These T cell receptor beta chains were read from a single sample in a study of human T cells and chemical hapten exposure. TCRdb re-called the RACE reads with MiXCR, one entry per CDR3 protein. The sample consists of hundreds of thousands of distinct CDR3 sequences, roughly 6.3% of them appearing once. This material consisted of whole blood, taken in connection with sensitization to the hapten diphenylcyclopropenone (DPC). Receptors originate from a woman under 30 with alopecia areata. Some clones in this sample may be carry-over from other donors' samples. CDR3s leave out the opening cysteine and the closing phenylalanine or tryptophan.

TRBV6-5,ASWTVYGYT
TRBV29-1,SANPYGGTTEAF
TRBV10-3,AISDWDRGADEQF
TRBV25-1,ASSESTYGYT
TRBV6-2/TRBV6-3,ASRWVRNTEAF
TRBV6-2/TRBV6-3,ASSYRTALYGYT
TRBV4-3,ASSRLTGSNQPQH
TRBV20-1,SAARGEVSYNEQF
TRBV10-3,AIPKGGLLSNYGYT
TRBV7-2,ASSLGPTGVQPQH
TRBV29-1,SVEGPASGGADGELF
TRBV3-1,ASSPSLTFGYT
TRBV12-3/TRBV12-4,ASSPDSANYGYT
TRBV3-1,ASSPRGQGTSNYGYT
TRBV27,ASRTTGGNSPLH
TRBV6-2/TRBV6-3,ASSWAGTGVPTQY
TRBV5-1,ASSLGSAPLPLH
TRBV10-3,AIKPSEEVYGYT
TRBV27,ASSPGVANVLT
TRBV7-2,ASSLNQLTGRAF
TRBV6-5,ASSYSIGQDARSPLH
TRBV29-1,SVDSGVTDTQY
TRBV6-2/TRBV6-3,ASRVKGLNTEAF
TRBV6-2/TRBV6-3,ASKLDRDRTTYEQY
TRBV2,ASNQGRMGYEQY
TRBV27,ASSYTGHRLPYEQY
TRBV6-5,ASSRGQPSEAF
TRBV11-2,ASSSLQGVNTEAF
TRBV4-2,ASSQVQGIDTEAF